Detailed here is one T cell receptor (beta chain). Which antigen it targets is not known. Nothing much larger sits one base from this clone, and base qualities are not available. Library prep was done by the immunoSEQ multiplex PCR assay. For the multiplex PCR, a mixture combining 60 forward primers for TCR Vbeta segments and 13 reverse primers for TCR Jbeta segments was used. A multiplex PCR assay on genomic DNA amplified the CDR3 region of rearranged TCR beta genes. The amplified TCR beta libraries were sequenced on the Illumina HiSeq System as 87-base-pair reads. Processing in the source paper ran as follows. In a later analysis, 77 million or so unique TCR beta chains were counted across the 500 to 700 repertoires, and around 10 million of these chains were shared by at least two donors. Raw reads were error-corrected and collapsed into unique sequences with a nearest-neighbor algorithm that merged closely related sequences to remove PCR and sequencing errors. CDR3 sequences were aligned to IMGT reference sequences to assign V, D and J gene segments. Each retained sequence needed at least a six-nucleotide match to both a V gene segment and a J gene segment. A rearrangement counted as productive if the CDR3 had no stop codons and remained in frame with V and J, and every other rearrangement counted as non-productive. CDR3 was defined according to IMGT convention as the region running from the second conserved V-encoded cysteine to the conserved J-encoded phenylalanine. In an earlier analysis of approximately 500 of the donors, sequences lacking an unambiguous match to a single V gene segment were excluded. In an earlier analysis of 500 to 750 of the donors, V segments were called functional above 56.7% productive rearrangements and were called segregating when the between-donor standard deviation exceeded 5%. To diagnose cytomegalovirus status from the catalog of TCR beta chain sequences, a statistical classification framework was built. A later analysis assigned V and J genes by comparing TCR nucleotide sequences with IMGT/GENE-DB human TR gene sequences. The TCRdist pipeline was used in a later analysis to assign CDR3 sequences and most-parsimonious VDJ recombination scenarios. In a later analysis, each TCR beta chain was defined by its CDR3 amino acid sequence together with its V-gene family, and reads without a unique V-gene family were excluded. In a later analysis, fewer than 650 highly shared, low-generation-probability nucleotide sequences were removed to address suspected cross-contamination and a sequencing artifact. For each public chain, a later analysis derived a clonal expansion index from normalized ranks of inferred template counts within each repertoire. A later analysis computed generation probabilities with a VDJ recombination model fitted to out-of-frame rearrangements, and checked the results against IGoR. Hypergeometric tests were used in a later analysis to score TCR-TCR, TCR-HLA and TCR-CMV co-occurrence, with a repertoire-size bias correction applied to the TCR pairs. False discovery rates were estimated in a later analysis by permuting HLA or CMV assignments 20 times. A later analysis grouped co-occurring TCRs with DBSCAN, adding TCRdist sequence similarity when clustering within HLA-allele-positive subsets. Repertoires with fewer than 30,000 or more than 120,000 public chains, plus five repertoires with anomalous nucleotide sharing, were excluded from co-occurrence clustering. Held by TCRdb, this immuneACCESS table contains in-frame sequences only and omits some clones. Under half of the omission traces to an unresolved V gene where checked; the cause of the rest is unknown. V and J calls and clone size are as listed in that table; D and trimming were resolved from the DNA. This sample lists 150,000 to 200,000 clones; 82% were detected once. The ten largest clonotypes hold around 6% of the sample.

The cohort was made up of 666 healthy bone marrow donors. Cohort members were all nominally healthy when sampled, although unrecorded immune exposures were likely present. The donor was CMV seropositive and belonged to the group of about 290 seropositive cohort members. Each donor provided a peripheral blood sample, and peripheral blood mononuclear cells were used for TCR beta sequencing. The Qiagen DNeasy Blood Extraction Kit was used to extract genomic DNA from the blood cell samples. The entry originates in a study of cytomegalovirus exposure and HLA in healthy donors (dated by TCRdb to about 2017). Some background on the complete study: An earlier analysis of some 620 of the donors reported about 280 Gb of sequence data and approximately 120 million unique TCR beta sequences obtained from about 179 million T cells. An early release that covered roughly 600 HLA-typed donors contained approximately 320 gigabases of sequencing data and 65 million to 100 million unique TCR sequences. The genetic ancestry cluster associated with self-reported Caucasian donors included 81% of the approximately 400 genotyped donors. The study aimed to test whether cataloging public T cell receptors could reveal signatures of past pathogen exposure. The study used immunosequencing to profile the T cell repertoires of 670 or so subjects and linked those repertoires to cytomegalovirus serostatus. A separate validation cohort of roughly 130 different subjects was used in addition to the roughly 720-subject first cohort. To predict cytomegalovirus infection status, the study combined high-throughput TCR immunosequencing, statistical association of individual TCRs with disease status, and machine learning. A later analysis re-analyzed previously published TCR beta repertoires from 500 to 700 donors and added high-resolution HLA genotyping to study TCR occurrence patterns. The later analysis used no new phenotypic data to find candidate immune exposures, relying instead on TCR beta sequences and their occurrence across donors. To decide whether each TCR beta V gene segment behaved as functional or pseudogenic, an earlier analysis of some 600 of the donors relied on high-throughput TCR beta sequencing. Donor age, sex, ethnicity and CMV serostatus were compiled alongside the repertoire data. A later genetic analysis took genome-wide SNP genotypes for about three fifths of the 666 donors and used that subset as a discovery cohort. Every repertoire in the discovery cohort had been generated on one and the same sequencing platform. HLA typing covered class I and class II loci at four-digit resolution. The number of typed donors differed by locus: about 620-640 for A, B, C, DRB1 and DQB1; some 540 for DQA1; approximately 610 for DPA1; and 400 to 480 for DPB1. Roughly five DR-DQ haplotypes were treated as single units for association and clustering because of strong linkage in the cohort. Among over 350 genotyped donors of the cohort, an average of about 240,000 unique TCR beta nucleotide sequences were sequenced per donor, about a sixth of them non-productive.

Study-wide findings and limitations: A total of fewer than 200 TCR beta chains were listed by the study as associated with cytomegalovirus. Several of the top co-occurrence clusters appeared to be linked to parvovirus B19, influenza, CMV and Epstein-Barr virus, according to a later analysis. Only TCR beta chains were sequenced in this cohort, and the absence of alpha or paired-chain data limited detectable features. Linkage disequilibrium might explain the correlated functional status among segregating V segments, but an unknown experimental factor could not be ruled out. About 15 rarely observed V segments, including chromosome 9 orphons, were excluded from the earlier analysis of a few hundred of the donors because counts were too low. When HLA alleles, especially DR and DQ, strongly co-occurred, TCR associations were difficult to assign to individual alleles. Specific HLA alleles were associated with over 15,000 TCR beta sequences at a false discovery rate of 0.05 in a later analysis. Most CMV-associated TCR beta chains appeared to be HLA-restricted in a later analysis, and the HLA associations seemed to be driven largely by CMV exposure. According to a later analysis, TCR association rates differed among HLA loci, with DRB1 alleles showing the most associated TCRs and HLA-C alleles showing the fewest. Some IMGT-functional V segments, including TRBV6-2 and TRBV6-3, could not be told apart with the 87-base-pair reads, so those segments were excluded. Broadly in line with IMGT annotations, most TCR beta V segments showed up in productive rearrangements about 87% or about 30% of the time in an earlier analysis of several hundred of the donors. A cluster of highly shared sequence variants was judged likely to represent a technical artifact of the sequencing pipeline. Most TCR sequences were observed very rarely across donors, whereas some public TCRs were present in many individuals. Cytomegalovirus status was reported to be diagnosed by the classifier with high specificity and sensitivity in both the original and validation cohorts. Because HLA typing was missing for some donors at each locus, association tests included only the typed subset. A further reported finding was that TCR beta sequences accurately predicted the HLA-A and HLA-B alleles for most subjects in the first cohort. In a later analysis, HLA-associated TCR beta chains showed more clonal expansion and lower generation probabilities than non-associated chains that were equally common. In a later genetic analysis, a missense DCLRE1C variant was associated with V-gene and J-gene trimming of TCR beta chains, and the association was replicated in an independent cohort. The authors suggested that the approach could potentially be generalized to other disease states and immunological phenotypes. In vitro tests confirmed that a few of the cytomegalovirus-associated TCR beta chains recognize cytomegalovirus antigens. Presence/absence analyses assumed roughly uniform sequencing depth across donors, an assumption that may not hold. Compared with the 666-donor mean, donors in an Asian-associated ancestry cluster had fewer N-insertions in productive TCRs, according to a later genetic analysis. For the cohort, immune exposure information was limited to CMV serostatus.

The CDR3 goes from the cysteine to the phenylalanine over 15 residues. Just CDR3 DNA is preserved here, 45 bases in frame from base 1. Per the germline V gene, ENHRY is the CDR1 and SYGVKD is the CDR2. Trimming at the junction amounts to 4 bases on V and 0 bases on J, and the germline ends lie 9 bases apart. The sequence is built from TRBV10-3 and TRBJ2-2, with TRBD1 as a weak D call on 5 bases. Sequences were obtained from PBMCs. The receptor was isolated from a woman in her forties or fifties in good health and CMV-seropositive. The base sequence is TGTGCCATCAGTGCTCAGGGCTCGAACACCGGGGAGCTGTTTTTT. Its protein product is CAISAQGSNTGELFF.